This entry concerns a single T cell receptor beta chain. The antigen remains undetermined. The data derive from a study of cytomegalovirus exposure and HLA in healthy donors. Findings and limits, study-wide: Presence/absence results assume similar sequencing depth per donor, which may not hold. Links to common viral pathogens appeared, in a later analysis, for several of the most significant clusters. An analysis that was carried out later associated 16,951 TCR beta sequences with HLA alleles at 0.05 false discovery rate.

V shed 0 bases and J 2 bases; nucleotides not matched to a gene: 7. The CDR3 runs 18 residues. The germline CDR1 and CDR2 sequences are SGHRS and YFSETQ. PCR employed 60 Vbeta and 13 Jbeta primers. The protocol was immunoSEQ multiplex PCR, while the TCRdb copy is restricted to in-frame clones and leaves out a portion. This table holds over 150,000 clones, 80% found once. The TCR comes from a man aged 30 to 39 in good health and CMV-seropositive. The chain couples TRBV5-1 to TRBJ2-6; 8 bases agree with TRBD1. Input material: PBMCs. CDR3 loop: CASSLGRTGFAGANVLTF. The DNA of the CDR3 is TGCGCCAGCAGCTTGGGTCGGACAGGGTTCGCTGGGGCCAACGTCCTGACTTTC.